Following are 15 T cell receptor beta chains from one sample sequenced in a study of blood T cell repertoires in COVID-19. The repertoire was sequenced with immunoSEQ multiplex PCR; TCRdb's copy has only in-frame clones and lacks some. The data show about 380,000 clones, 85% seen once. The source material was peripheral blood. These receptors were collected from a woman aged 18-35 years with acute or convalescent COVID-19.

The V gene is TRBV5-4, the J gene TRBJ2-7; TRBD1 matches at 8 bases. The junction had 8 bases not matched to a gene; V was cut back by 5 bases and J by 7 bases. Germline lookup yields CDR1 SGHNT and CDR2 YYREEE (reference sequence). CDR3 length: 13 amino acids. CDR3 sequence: CASSRDRRGEQYF. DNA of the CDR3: TGTGCCAGCAGTCGGGACAGGCGAGGGGAGCAGTACTTC.

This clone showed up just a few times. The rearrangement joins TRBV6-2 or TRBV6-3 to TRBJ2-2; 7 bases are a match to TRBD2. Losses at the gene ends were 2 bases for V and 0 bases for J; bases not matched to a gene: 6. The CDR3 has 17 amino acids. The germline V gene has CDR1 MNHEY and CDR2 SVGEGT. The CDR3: CASSYPLGGANTGELFF. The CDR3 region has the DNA TGTGCCAGCAGTTACCCCCTTGGGGGGGCGAACACCGGGGAGCTGTTTTTT.

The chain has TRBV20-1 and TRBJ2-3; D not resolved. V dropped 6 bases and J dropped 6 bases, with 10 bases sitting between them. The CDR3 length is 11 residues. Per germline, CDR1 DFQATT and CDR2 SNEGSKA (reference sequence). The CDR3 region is CSAQIGDTQYF. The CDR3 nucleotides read TGCAGTGCCCAGATTGGCGATACGCAGTATTTT.

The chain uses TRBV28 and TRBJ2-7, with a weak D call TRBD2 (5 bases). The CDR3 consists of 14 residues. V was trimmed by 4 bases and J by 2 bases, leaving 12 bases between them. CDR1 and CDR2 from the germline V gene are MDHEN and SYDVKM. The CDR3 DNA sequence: TGTGCCAGCAGTTGGGCGGGCAGCACCTACGAGCAGTACTTC. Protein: CASSWAGSTYEQYF.

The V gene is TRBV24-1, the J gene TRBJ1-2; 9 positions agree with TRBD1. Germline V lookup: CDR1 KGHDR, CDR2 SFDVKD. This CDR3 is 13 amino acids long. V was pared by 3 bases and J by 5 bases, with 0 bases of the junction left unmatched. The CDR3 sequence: CATSDDRGYGYTF. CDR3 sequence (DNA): TGTGCCACCAGTGATGACAGGGGGTATGGCTACACCTTC.

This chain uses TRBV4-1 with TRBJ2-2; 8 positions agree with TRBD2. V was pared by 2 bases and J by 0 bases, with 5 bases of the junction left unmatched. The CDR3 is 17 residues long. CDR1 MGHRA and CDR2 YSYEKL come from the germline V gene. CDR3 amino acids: CASSQFGREANTGELFF. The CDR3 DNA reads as TGCGCCAGCAGCCAATTTGGGCGGGAGGCGAACACCGGGGAGCTGTTTTTT.

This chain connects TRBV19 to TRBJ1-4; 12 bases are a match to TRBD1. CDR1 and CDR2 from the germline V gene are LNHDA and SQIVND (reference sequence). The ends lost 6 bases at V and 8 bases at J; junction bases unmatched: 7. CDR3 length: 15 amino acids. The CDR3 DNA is TGTGCCAGTAGCCACGGGACAGGGGGCCGGGAAAAACTGTTTTTT. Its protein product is CASSHGTGGREKLFF.

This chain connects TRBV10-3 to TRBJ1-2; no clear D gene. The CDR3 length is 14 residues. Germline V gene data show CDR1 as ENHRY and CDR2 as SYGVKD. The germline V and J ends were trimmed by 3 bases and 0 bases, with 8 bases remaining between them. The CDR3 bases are TGTGCCATCAGTGACGGTACCGCTAACTATGGCTACACCTTC. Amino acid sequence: CAISDGTANYGYTF.

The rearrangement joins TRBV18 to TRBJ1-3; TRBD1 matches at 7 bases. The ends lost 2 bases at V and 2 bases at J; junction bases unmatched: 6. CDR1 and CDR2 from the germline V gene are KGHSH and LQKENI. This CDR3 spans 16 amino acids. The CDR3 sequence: CASSPTRTGAGNTIYF. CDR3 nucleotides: TGTGCCAGCTCACCAACAAGGACAGGAGCTGGAAACACCATATATTTT.

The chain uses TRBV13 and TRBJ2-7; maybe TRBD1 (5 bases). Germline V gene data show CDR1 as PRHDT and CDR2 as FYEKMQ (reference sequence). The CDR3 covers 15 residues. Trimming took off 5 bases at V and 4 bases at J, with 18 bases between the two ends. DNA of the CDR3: TGTGCCAGCAGCACCGGCGGCGCAGGGAAATACGAGCAGTACTTC. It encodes CASSTGGAGKYEQYF.

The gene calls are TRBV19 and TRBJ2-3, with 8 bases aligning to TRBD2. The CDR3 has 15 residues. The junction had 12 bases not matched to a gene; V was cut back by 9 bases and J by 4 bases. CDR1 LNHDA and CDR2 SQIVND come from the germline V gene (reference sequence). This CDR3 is CASHPGLGIPDTQYF. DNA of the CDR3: TGTGCCAGCCACCCGGGACTAGGGATCCCAGATACGCAGTATTTT.

CDR3 region: CASDLTGANTGELFF. The CDR3 bases are TGTGCCAGCGACCTTACAGGGGCAAACACCGGGGAGCTGTTTTTT. The chain links TRBV2 to TRBJ2-2; 7 bases match TRBD1. Trimming cost V 8 bases and J 2 bases; bases outside gene matches: 8. Germline V gene sequence: CDR1 SNHLY, CDR2 FYNNEI. The CDR3 spans 15 residues.

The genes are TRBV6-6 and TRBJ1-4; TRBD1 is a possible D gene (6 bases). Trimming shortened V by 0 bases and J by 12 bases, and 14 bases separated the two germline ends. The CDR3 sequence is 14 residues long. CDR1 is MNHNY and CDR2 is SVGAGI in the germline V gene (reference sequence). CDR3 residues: CASSYSGGGGELFF. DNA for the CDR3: TGTGCCAGCAGTTACTCGGGAGGGGGTGGTGAACTGTTTTTT.

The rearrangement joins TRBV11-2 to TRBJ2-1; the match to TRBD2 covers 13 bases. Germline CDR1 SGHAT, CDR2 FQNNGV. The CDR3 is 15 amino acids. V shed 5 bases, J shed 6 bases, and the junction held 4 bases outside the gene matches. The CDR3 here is CASSPWTSGGNEQFF. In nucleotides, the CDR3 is TGTGCCAGCAGCCCTTGGACTAGCGGGGGCAATGAGCAGTTCTTC.

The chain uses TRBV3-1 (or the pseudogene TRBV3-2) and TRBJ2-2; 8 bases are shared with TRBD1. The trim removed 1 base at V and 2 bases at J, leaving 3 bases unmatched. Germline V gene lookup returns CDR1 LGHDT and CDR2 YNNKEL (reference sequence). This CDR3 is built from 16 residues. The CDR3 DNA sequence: TGTGCCAGCAGCCAAGTCGGGACAGGAAACACCGGGGAGCTGTTTTTT. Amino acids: CASSQVGTGNTGELFF.